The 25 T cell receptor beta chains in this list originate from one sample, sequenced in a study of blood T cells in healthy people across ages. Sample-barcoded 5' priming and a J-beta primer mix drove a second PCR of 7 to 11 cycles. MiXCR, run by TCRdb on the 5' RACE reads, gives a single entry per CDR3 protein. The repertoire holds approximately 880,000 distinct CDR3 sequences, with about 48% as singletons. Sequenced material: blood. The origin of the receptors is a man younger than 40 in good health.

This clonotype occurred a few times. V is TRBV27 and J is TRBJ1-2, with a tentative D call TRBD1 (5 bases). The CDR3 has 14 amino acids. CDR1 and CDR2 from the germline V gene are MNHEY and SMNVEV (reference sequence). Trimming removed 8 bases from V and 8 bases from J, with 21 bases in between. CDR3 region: CASGPRDLRRGYTF. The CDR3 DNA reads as TGTGCCAGCGGCCCGAGGGACCTAAGAAGAGGCTACACCTTC.

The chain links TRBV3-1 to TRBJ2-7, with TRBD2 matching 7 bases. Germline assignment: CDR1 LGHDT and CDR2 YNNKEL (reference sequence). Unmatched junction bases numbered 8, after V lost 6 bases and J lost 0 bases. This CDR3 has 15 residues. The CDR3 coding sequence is TGTGCCAGCAGTCCTAGCGGACCTAACTCCTACGAGCAGTACTTC. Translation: CASSPSGPNSYEQYF.

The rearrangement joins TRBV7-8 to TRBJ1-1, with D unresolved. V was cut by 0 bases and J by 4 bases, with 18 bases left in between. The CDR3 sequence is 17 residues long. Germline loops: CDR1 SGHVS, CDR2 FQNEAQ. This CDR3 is CASSLAGRSNLGTEAFF. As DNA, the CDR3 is TGTGCCAGCAGCTTAGCAGGCCGGAGCAACCTGGGCACTGAAGCTTTCTTT.

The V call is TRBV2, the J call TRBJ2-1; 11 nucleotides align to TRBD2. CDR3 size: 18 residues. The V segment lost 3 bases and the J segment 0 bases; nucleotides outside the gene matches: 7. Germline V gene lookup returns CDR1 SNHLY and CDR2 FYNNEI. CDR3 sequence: CASSDGLAGGLSYNEQFF. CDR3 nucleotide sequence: TGTGCCAGCAGTGATGGGCTAGCGGGGGGCCTCTCCTACAATGAGCAGTTCTTC.

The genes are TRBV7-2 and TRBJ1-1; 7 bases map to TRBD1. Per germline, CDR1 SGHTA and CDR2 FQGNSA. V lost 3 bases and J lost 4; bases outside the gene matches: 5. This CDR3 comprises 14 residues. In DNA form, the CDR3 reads TGTGCCAGCAGCTTTCGAAGGGGGCGCACTGAAGCTTTCTTT. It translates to CASSFRRGRTEAFF. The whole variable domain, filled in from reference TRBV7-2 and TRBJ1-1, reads GAGVSQSPSNKVTEKGKDVELRCDPISGHTALYWYRQSLGQGLEFLIYFQGNSAPDKSGLPSDRFSAERTGGSVSTLTIQRTQQEDSAVYLCASSFRRGRTEAFFGQGTRLTVV.

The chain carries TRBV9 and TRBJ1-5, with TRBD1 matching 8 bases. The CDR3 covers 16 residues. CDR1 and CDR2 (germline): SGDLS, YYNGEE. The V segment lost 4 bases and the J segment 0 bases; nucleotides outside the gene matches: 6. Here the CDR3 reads CASSQGQGHSNQPQHF. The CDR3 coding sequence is TGTGCCAGCAGCCAAGGACAGGGCCATAGCAATCAGCCCCAGCATTTT.

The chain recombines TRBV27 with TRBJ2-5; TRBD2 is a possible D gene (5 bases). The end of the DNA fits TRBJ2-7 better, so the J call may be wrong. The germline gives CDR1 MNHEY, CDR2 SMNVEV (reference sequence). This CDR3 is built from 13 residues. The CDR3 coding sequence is TGTGCCAGCAGTGTAAACGGACTTTACGAGCAGTACTTC. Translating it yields CASSVNGLYEQYF.

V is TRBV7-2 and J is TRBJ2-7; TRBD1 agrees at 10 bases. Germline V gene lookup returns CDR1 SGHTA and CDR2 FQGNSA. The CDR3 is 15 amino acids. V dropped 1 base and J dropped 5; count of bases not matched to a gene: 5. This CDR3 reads CASSLVGQGNDEQYF. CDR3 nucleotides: TGTGCCAGCAGCTTAGTGGGACAGGGGAACGACGAGCAGTACTTC.

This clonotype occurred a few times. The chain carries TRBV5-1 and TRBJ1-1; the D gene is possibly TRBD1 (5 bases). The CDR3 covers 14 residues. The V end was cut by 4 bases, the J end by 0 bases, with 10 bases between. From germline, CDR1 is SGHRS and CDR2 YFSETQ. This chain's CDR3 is CASSPGTLNTEAFF. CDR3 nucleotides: TGCGCCAGCAGCCCGGGGACTCTGAACACTGAAGCTTTCTTT.

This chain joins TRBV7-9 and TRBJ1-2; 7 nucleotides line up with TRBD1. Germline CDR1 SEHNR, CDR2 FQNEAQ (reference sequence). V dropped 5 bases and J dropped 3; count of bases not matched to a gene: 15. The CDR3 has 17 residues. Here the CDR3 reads CASSQGGDPRFHYGYTF. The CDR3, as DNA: TGTGCCAGCAGCCAGGGGGGGGACCCACGGTTTCACTATGGCTACACCTTC.

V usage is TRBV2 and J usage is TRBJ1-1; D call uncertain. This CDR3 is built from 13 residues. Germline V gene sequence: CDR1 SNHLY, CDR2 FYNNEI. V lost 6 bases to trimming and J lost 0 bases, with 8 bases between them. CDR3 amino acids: CASRVRMNTEAFF. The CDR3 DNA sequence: TGTGCCAGCAGGGTAAGGATGAACACTGAAGCTTTCTTT.

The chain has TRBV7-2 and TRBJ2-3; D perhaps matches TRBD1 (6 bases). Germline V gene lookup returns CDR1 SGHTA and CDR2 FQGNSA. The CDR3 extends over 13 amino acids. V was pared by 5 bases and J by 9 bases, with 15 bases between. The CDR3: CASSLSGGPTQYF. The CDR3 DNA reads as TGTGCCAGCAGCCTGTCTGGGGGCCCGACGCAGTATTTT.

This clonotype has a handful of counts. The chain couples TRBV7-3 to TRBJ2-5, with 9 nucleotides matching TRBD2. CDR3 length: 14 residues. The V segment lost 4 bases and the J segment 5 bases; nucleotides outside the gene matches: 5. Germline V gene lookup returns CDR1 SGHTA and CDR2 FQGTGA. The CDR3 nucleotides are TGTGCCAGCAGCTCGGGACTAGCAATCGAGACCCAGTACTTC. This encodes CASSSGLAIETQYF.

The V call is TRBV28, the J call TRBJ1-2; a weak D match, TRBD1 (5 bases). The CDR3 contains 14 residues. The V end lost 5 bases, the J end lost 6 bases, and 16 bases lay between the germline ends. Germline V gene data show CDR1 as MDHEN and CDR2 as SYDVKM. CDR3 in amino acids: CASSRHRRPDGYTF. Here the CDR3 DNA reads TGTGCCAGCAGTCGCCACAGGAGGCCGGATGGCTACACCTTC.

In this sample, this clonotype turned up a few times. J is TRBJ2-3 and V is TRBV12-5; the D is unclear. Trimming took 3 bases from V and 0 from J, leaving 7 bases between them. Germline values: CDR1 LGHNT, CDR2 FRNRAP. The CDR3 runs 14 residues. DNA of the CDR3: TGTGCTAGTGGTTTAGGGTTAAGCACAGATACGCAGTATTTT. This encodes CASGLGLSTDTQYF.

CDR3 nucleotide sequence: TGTGCCTGGAGTGTAGGATCGGGCGCTGAAGCTTTCTTT. It yields the protein CAWSVGSGAEAFF. This chain connects TRBV30 to TRBJ1-1, with D uncertain. Trimming cost V 0 bases and J 6 bases, with 11 bases left between them. The CDR3 is made up of 13 amino acids. CDR1 is GTSNPN and CDR2 is SVGIG in the germline V gene (reference sequence).

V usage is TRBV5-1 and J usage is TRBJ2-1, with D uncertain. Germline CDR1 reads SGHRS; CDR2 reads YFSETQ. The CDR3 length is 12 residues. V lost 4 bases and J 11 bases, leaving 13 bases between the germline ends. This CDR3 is CASSPAGDKQFF. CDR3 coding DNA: TGCGCCAGCAGCCCGGCAGGAGATAAGCAGTTCTTC. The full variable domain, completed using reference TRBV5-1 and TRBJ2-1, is KAGVTQTPRYLIKTRGQQVTLSCSPISGHRSVSWYQQTPGQGLQFLFEYFSETQRNKGNFPGRFSGRQFSNSRSEMNVSTLELGDSALYLCASSPAGDKQFFGPGTRLTVL.

The DNA of the CDR3 is TGTGCCAGCAGTTCAAGGAATGCAGGGAGCTCTGGGGCCAACGTCCTGACTTTC. Protein sequence: CASSSRNAGSSGANVLTF. The chain has TRBV6-2 or TRBV6-3 and TRBJ2-6; D possibly uses TRBD1 or TRBD2 (5 bases each). CDR1 and CDR2 from the germline V gene are MNHEY and SVGEGT. The CDR3 consists of 18 residues. With 4 bases removed from V and 0 bases from J, the gap between germline ends came to 16 bases.

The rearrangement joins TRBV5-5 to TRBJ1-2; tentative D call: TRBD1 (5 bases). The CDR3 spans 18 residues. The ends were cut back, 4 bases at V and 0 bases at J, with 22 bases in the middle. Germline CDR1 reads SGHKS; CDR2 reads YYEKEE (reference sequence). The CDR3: CASSPGGGVTSTNYGYTF. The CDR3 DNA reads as TGTGCCAGCAGCCCGGGGGGAGGGGTTACTTCAACTAACTATGGCTACACCTTC.

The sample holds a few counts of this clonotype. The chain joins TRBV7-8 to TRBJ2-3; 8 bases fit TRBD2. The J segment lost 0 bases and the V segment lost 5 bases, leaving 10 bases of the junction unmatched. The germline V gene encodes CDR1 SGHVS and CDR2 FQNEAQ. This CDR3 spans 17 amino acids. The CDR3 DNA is TGTGCCAGCAGCCCCCGTATGAGCGGGGGTAGCACAGATACGCAGTATTTT. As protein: CASSPRMSGGSTDTQYF.

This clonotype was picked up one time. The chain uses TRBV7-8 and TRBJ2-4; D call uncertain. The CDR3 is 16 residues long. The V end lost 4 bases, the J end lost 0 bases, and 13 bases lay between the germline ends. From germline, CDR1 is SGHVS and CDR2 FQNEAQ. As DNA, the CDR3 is TGTGCCAGCAGCTCCGCCTTAACAGTAGCCAAAAACATTCAGTACTTC. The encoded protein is CASSSALTVAKNIQYF. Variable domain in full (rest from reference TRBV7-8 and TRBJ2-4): GAGVSQSPRYKVAKRGQDVALRCDPISGHVSLFWYQQALGQGPEFLTYFQNEAQLDKSGLPSDRFFAERPEGSVSTLKIQRTQQEDSAVYLCASSSALTVAKNIQYFGAGTRLSVL.

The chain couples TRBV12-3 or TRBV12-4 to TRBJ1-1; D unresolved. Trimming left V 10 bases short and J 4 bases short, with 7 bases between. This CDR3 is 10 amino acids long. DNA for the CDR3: TGTGCCACTCGTCTCACTGAAGCTTTCTTT. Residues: CATRLTEAFF.

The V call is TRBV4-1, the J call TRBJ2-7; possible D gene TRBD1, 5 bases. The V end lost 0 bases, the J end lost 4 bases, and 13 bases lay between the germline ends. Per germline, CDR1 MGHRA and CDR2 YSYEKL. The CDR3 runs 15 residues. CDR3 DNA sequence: TGCGCCAGCAGCCAAGATCTTCCAGGGAATTACGAGCAGTACTTC. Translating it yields CASSQDLPGNYEQYF.

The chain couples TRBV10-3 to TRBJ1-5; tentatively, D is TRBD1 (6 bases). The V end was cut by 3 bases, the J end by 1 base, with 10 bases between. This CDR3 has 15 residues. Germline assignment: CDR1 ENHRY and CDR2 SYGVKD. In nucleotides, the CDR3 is TGTGCCATCAGTGACGGGGGGCAAAGCAATCAGCCCCAGCATTTT. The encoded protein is CAISDGGQSNQPQHF.

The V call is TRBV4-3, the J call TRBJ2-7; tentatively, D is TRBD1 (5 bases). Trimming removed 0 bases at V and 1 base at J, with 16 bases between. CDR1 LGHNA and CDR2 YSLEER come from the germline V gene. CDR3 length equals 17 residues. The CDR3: CASSQEEAGIGSYEQYF. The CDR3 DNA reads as TGCGCCAGCAGCCAAGAAGAGGCAGGGATTGGGTCCTACGAGCAGTACTTC.